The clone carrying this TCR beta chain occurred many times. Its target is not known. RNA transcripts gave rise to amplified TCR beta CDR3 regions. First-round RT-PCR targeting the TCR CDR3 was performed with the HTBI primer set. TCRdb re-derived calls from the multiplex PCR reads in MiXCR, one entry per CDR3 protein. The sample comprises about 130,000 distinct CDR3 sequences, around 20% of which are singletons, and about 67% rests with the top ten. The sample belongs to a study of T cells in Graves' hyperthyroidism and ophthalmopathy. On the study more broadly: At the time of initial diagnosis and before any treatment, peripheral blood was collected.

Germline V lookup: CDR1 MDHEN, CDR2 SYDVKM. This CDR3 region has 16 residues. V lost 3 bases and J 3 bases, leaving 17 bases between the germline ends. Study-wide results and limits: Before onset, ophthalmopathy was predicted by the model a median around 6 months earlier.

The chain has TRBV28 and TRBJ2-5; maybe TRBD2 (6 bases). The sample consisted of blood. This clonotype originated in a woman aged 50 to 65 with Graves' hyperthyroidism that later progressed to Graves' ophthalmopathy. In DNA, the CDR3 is TGTGCCAGCAGTTTGGGGTCGGGAGTAAGCGAAGAGACCCAGTACTTC. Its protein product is CASSLGSGVSEETQYF.